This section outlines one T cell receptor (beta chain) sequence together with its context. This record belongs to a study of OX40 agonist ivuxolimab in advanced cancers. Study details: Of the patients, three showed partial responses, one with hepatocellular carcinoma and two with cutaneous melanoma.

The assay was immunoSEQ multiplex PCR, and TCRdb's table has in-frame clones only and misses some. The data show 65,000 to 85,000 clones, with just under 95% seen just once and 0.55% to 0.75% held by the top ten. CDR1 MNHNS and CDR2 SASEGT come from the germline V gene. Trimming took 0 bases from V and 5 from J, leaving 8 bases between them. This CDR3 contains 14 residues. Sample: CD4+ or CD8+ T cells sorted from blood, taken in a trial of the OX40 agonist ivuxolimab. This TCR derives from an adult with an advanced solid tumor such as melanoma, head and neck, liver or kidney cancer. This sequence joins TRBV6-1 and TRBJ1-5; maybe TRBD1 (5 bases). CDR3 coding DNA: TGTGCCAGCAGTGAAGCGCAGGGCCATCAGCCCCAGCATTTT. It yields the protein CASSEAQGHQPQHF.